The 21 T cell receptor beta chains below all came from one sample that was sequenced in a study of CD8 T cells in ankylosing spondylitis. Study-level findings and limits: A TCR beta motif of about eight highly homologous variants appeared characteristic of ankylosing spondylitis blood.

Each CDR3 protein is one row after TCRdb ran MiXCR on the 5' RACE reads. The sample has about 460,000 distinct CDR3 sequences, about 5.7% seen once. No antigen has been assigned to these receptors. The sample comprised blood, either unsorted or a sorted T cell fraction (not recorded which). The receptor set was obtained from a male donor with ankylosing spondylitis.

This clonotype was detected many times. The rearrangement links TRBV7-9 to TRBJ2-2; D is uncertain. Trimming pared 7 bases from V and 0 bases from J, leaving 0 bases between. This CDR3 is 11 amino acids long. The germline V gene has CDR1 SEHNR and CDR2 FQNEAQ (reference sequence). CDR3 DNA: TGTGCCAGCACGAACACCGGGGAGCTGTTTTTT. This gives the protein CASTNTGELFF.

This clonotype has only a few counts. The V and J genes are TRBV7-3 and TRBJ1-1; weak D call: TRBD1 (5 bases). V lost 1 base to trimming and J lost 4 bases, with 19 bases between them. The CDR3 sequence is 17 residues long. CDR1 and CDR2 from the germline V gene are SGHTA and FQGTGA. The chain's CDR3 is CASSLNRAGPAGTEAFF. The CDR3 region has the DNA TGTGCCAGCAGCTTAAATAGGGCAGGGCCTGCGGGCACTGAAGCTTTCTTT.

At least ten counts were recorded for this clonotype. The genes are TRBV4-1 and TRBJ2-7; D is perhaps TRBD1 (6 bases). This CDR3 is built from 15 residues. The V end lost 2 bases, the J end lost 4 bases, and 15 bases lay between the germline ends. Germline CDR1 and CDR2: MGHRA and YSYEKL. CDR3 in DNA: TGCGCCAGCAGCCAAATGGGACAAGCAGGTTACGAGCAGTACTTC. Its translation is CASSQMGQAGYEQYF.

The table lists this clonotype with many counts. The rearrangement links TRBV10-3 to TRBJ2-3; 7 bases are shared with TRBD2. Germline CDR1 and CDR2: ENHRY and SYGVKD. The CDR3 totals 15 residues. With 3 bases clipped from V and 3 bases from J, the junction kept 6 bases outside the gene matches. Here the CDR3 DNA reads TGTGCCATCAGTGAAGGAGCGGGAAATACAGATACGCAGTATTTT. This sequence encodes CAISEGAGNTDTQYF.

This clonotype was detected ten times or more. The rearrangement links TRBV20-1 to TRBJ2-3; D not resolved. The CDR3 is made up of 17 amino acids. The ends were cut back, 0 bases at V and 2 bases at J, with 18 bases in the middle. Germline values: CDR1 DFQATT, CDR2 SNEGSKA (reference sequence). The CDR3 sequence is CSARDGSRQAHTDTQYF. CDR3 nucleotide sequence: TGCAGTGCTAGAGATGGTTCGAGACAAGCCCACACAGATACGCAGTATTTT.

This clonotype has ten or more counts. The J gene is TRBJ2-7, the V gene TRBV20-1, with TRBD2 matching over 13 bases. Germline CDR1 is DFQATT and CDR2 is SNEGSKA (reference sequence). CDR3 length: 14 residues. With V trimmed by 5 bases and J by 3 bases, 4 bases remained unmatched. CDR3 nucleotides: TGCAGTGCTGGAAGGACTAGCGGGAGCTACGAGCAGTACTTC. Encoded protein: CSAGRTSGSYEQYF.

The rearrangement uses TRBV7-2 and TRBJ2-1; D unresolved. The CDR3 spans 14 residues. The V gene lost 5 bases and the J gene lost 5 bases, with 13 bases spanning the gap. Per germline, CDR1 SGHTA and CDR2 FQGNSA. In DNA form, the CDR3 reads TGTGCCAGCAGCCCCCAGGTTGTCCACAATGAGCAGTTCTTC. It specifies CASSPQVVHNEQFF.

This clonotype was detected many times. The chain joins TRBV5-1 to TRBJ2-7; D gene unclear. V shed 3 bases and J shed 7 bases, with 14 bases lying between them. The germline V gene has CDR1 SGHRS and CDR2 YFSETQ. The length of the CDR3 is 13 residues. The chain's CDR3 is CASSSGPGREQYF. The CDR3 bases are TGCGCCAGCAGCTCCGGACCCGGACGGGAGCAGTACTTC.

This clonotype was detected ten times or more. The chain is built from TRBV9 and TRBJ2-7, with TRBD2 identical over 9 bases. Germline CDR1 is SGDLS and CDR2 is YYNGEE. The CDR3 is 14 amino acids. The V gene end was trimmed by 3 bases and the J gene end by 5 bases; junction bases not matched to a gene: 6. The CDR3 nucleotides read TGTGCCAGCAGCGCAGGACTAGCGCGGGACGAGCAGTACTTC. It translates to CASSAGLARDEQYF.

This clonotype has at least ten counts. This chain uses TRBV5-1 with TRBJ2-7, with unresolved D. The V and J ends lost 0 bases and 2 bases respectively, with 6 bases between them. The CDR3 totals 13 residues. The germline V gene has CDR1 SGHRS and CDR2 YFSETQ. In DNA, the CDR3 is TGCGCCAGCAGCTTGGTCACTCCCTACGAGCAGTACTTC. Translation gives CASSLVTPYEQYF.

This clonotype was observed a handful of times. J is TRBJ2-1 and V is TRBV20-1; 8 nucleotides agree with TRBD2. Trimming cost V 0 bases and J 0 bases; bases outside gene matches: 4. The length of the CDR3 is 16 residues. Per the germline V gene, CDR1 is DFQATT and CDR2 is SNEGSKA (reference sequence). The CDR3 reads CSAREGGRNSYNEQFF. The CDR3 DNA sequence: TGCAGTGCTAGAGAGGGCGGGAGGAACTCCTACAATGAGCAGTTCTTC.

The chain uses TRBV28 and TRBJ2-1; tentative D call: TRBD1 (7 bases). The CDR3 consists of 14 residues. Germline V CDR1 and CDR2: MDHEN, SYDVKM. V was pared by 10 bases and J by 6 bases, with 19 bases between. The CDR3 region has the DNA TGTGCCAACGGCCGGGCAGGGGGGACCAATGAGCAGTTCTTC. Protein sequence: CANGRAGGTNEQFF.

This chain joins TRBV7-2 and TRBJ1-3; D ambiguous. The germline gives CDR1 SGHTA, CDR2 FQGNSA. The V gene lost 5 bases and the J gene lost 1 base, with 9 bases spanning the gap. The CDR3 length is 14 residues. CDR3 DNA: TGTGCCAGCAGCCCTCCCCCTTCTGGAAACACCATATATTTT. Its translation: CASSPPPSGNTIYF.

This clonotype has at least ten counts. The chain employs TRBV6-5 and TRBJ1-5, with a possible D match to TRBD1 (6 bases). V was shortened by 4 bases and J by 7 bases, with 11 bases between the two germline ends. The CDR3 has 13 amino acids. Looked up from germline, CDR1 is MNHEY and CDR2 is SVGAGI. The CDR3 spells CASSSGGGQPQHF. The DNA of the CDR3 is TGTGCCAGCAGTTCGGGGGGGGGCCAGCCCCAGCATTTT.

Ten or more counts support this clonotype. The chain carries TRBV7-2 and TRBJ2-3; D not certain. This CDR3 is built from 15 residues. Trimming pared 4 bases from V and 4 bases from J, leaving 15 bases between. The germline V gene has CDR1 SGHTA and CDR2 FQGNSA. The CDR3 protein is CASSSSFRASDTQYF. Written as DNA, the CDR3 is TGTGCCAGCAGCTCAAGTTTTCGGGCCTCAGATACGCAGTATTTT.

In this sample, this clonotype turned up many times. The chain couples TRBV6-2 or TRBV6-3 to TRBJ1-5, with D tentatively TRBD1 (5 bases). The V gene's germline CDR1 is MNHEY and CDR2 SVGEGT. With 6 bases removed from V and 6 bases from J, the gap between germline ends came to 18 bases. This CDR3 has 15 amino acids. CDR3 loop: CASSPREGTVQPQHF. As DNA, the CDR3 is TGTGCCAGCAGCCCGAGGGAGGGGACGGTTCAGCCCCAGCATTTT.

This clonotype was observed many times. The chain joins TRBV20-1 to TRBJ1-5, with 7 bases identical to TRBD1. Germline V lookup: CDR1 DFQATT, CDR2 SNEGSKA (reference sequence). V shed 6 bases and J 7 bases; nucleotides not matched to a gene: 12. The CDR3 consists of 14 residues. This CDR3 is CSARQGGGDQPQHF. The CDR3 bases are TGCAGTGCCAGACAGGGTGGGGGGGACCAGCCCCAGCATTTT.

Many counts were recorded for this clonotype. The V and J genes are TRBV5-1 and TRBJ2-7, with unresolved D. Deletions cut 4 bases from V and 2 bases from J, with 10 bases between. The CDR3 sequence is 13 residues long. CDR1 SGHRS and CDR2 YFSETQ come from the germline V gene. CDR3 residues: CASSPPQAYEQYF. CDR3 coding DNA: TGCGCCAGCAGCCCCCCCCAGGCCTACGAGCAGTACTTC.

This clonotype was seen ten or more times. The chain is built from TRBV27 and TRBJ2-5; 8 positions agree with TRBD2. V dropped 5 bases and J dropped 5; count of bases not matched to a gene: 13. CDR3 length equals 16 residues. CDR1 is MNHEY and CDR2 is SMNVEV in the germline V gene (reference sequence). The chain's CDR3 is CASSNLKRGNLETQYF. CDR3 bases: TGTGCCAGCAGTAACCTTAAGCGGGGGAATTTGGAGACCCAGTACTTC.

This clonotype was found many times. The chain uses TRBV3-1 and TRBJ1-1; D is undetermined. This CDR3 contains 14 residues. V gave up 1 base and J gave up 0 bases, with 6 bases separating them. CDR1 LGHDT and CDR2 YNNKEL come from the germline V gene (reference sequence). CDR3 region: CASSQVWMNTEAFF. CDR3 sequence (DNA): TGTGCCAGCAGCCAAGTTTGGATGAACACTGAAGCTTTCTTT.

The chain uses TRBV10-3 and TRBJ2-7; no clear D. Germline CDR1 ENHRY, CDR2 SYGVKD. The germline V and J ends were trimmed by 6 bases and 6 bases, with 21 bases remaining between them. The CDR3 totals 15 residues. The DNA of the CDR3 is TGTGCCATCAGCGCCCTCGGCCCTACTCCTCGCGAGCAGTACTTC. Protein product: CAISALGPTPREQYF.